This entry lists 24 T cell receptor beta chains sequenced from one sample in a study of vaccination effects on CD4 cells after COVID-19. The antigens of these receptors remain unknown. The data were produced by immunoSEQ multiplex PCR, yet TCRdb's version contains in-frame clones alone and is incomplete. The table shows around 40,000 clones, with approximately 71% occurring only once. Scientists isolated CD4+ T cells after a roughly ten-day culture period ended. Here the sequenced sample was CD4+ T cells from PBMCs cultured without peptide, taken before COVID-19 vaccination. These receptors came from a human donor who received a COVID-19 vaccine.

The chain carries TRBV6-5 and TRBJ2-7; 7 positions match TRBD1. Germline assignment: CDR1 MNHEY and CDR2 SVGAGI. Trimming took 8 bases from V and 0 from J; bases not matched to a gene: 1. The CDR3 runs to 12 residues. The CDR3 sequence: CASGTASYEQYF. The CDR3 bases are TGTGCCAGCGGGACAGCCTCCTACGAGCAGTACTTC.

This chain uses TRBV30 with TRBJ1-2, with D possibly being TRBD1 (6 bases). V gave up 8 bases and J gave up 0 bases, with 16 bases separating them. This CDR3 has 14 amino acids. Germline values: CDR1 GTSNPN, CDR2 SVGIG (reference sequence). CDR3 protein: CARDRPAPNYGYTF. The DNA of the CDR3 is TGTGCCCGAGACAGGCCTGCCCCTAACTATGGCTACACCTTC.

The V call is TRBV4-1, the J call TRBJ2-3, with 13 bases identical to TRBD2. Germline values: CDR1 MGHRA, CDR2 YSYEKL. Trimming removed 6 bases from V and 2 bases from J; junction bases left unmatched: 11. The CDR3 is made up of 18 amino acids. In DNA, the CDR3 is TGCGCCAGCAGTGCCGGGACTAGCGGGGCCGATTTCACAGATACGCAGTATTTT. Its protein product is CASSAGTSGADFTDTQYF.

V is TRBV6-4 and J is TRBJ2-2; D ambiguous. Trimming removed 6 bases from V and 6 bases from J, with 11 bases in between. The CDR3 loop spans 13 amino acids. Germline V gene sequence: CDR1 MRHNA, CDR2 SNTAGT. This CDR3 reads CASSVESAGELFF. DNA of the CDR3: TGTGCCAGCAGCGTAGAGTCGGCCGGGGAGCTGTTTTTT.

V is TRBV6-1 and J is TRBJ1-3; no clear D. The CDR3 is 14 amino acids. Trimming left V 3 bases short and J 2 bases short, with 8 bases between. CDR1 is MNHNS, CDR2 SASEGT, per germline. In nucleotides, the CDR3 is TGTGCCAGCAGTGAGAGGGCTACTGGAAACACCATATATTTT. As protein: CASSERATGNTIYF.

The rearrangement joins TRBV4-2 to TRBJ2-5; weak D call: TRBD2 (5 bases). In germline, CDR1 is LGHNA, CDR2 YNFKEQ. V gave up 0 bases and J gave up 5 bases, with 19 bases separating them. CDR3 length equals 17 residues. CDR3 coding DNA: TGTGCCAGCAGCCAAGATAGGCGGGTCATGGGTCGGGAGACCCAGTACTTC. Translation: CASSQDRRVMGRETQYF.

The chain joins TRBV19 to TRBJ1-4, with D unresolved. This CDR3 has 14 residues. Trimming stripped 6 bases from V and 0 bases from J, with 8 bases between. Per germline, CDR1 LNHDA and CDR2 SQIVND (reference sequence). CDR3 loop: CASRGSATNEKLFF. CDR3 DNA: TGTGCCAGTAGGGGGAGTGCAACTAATGAAAAACTGTTTTTT. The complete variable domain, with remaining parts taken from reference TRBV19 and TRBJ1-4, reads DGGITQSPKYLFRKEGQNVTLSCEQNLNHDAMYWYRQDPGQGLRLIYYSQIVNDFQKGDIAEGYSVSREKKESFPLTVTSAQKNPTAFYLCASRGSATNEKLFFGSGTQLSVL.

The V call is TRBV29-1, the J call TRBJ2-6, with 10 bases fitting TRBD1. This CDR3 has 17 residues. V lost 4 bases, J lost 0 bases, and 6 bases stayed unmatched. CDR1 SQVTM and CDR2 ANQGSEA come from the germline V gene. CDR3 bases: TGCAGCGTTGGTTCGGGACAGGGGACCTCTGGGGCCAACGTCCTGACTTTC. Amino acids: CSVGSGQGTSGANVLTF.

Worth noting for this clone: Relative to the germline gene, one junction end is altered; a read error may explain this. The gene calls are TRBV6-1 and TRBJ2-2; D possibly corresponds to TRBD2 (6 bases). Germline lookup yields CDR1 MNHNS and CDR2 SASEGT. The CDR3 spans 14 residues. The CDR3 is CANSETSNTGELFF. The CDR3 nucleotides are TGTGCCAACAGTGAAACTAGCAACACCGGGGAGCTGTTTTTT.

Only a few counts were recorded for this clone. This chain joins TRBV19 and TRBJ1-6; possible D gene TRBD1, 5 bases. This CDR3 is 16 amino acids long. The germline V and J ends were trimmed by 3 bases and 6 bases, with 15 bases remaining between them. Germline loops: CDR1 LNHDA, CDR2 SQIVND (reference sequence). CDR3 nucleotides: TGTGCCAGTAGTATGGGGACTGTGATCGGTAATTCACCCCTCCACTTT. Encoded protein: CASSMGTVIGNSPLHF.

V usage is TRBV3-1 (or the pseudogene TRBV3-2) and J usage is TRBJ1-2, with TRBD1 identical over 12 bases. The CDR3 runs to 18 residues. CDR1 is LGHDT, CDR2 YNNKEL, per germline (reference sequence). Germline trimming cut 0 bases from V and 8 bases from J; bases unmatched to any gene: 13. CDR3 nucleotides: TGTGCCAGCAGCCAAGATGGGACAGGGGGCTATTTCTCGCGGGGCTACACCTTC. It is translated as CASSQDGTGGYFSRGYTF.

The chain joins TRBV4-1 to TRBJ2-2; the D gene is possibly TRBD2 (5 bases). Germline V gene lookup returns CDR1 MGHRA and CDR2 YSYEKL. CDR3 length: 17 residues. Trimming took 1 base from V and 7 from J, leaving 19 bases between them. The CDR3 is CASSQVVARTRGGELFF. As DNA, the CDR3 is TGCGCCAGCAGCCAAGTGGTAGCCAGGACTCGAGGCGGGGAGCTGTTTTTT.

This chain joins TRBV2 and TRBJ1-1; D is unresolved. Trimming took 3 bases from V and 6 from J, leaving 8 bases between them. The CDR3 contains 12 residues. The germline CDR1 and CDR2 sequences are SNHLY and FYNNEI. In nucleotides, the CDR3 is TGTGCCAGCAGTGATGCGGGCGCTGAAGCTTTCTTT. It specifies CASSDAGAEAFF.

Comments on this clone: Compared with germline, one end of the junction differs, possibly owing to a read error. CDR3 residues: CATSARGQGGTDTQYF. DNA for the CDR3: TGTGCCACCAGCGCACGTGGACAGGGAGGCACAGATACGCAGTATTTT. The chain couples TRBV7-9 to TRBJ2-3, with 8 bases that match TRBD1. CDR1 and CDR2 (germline): SEHNR, FQNEAQ (reference sequence). CDR3 size: 16 residues.

This sequence joins TRBV6-2 or TRBV6-3 and TRBJ2-7; D is unclear. Germline CDR1 MNHEY, CDR2 SVGEGT. The CDR3 length is 12 residues. Trimming shortened V by 0 bases and J by 4 bases, and 4 bases separated the two germline ends. The CDR3 region is CASSYSAYEQYF. As DNA, the CDR3 is TGTGCCAGCAGTTACTCGGCTTACGAGCAGTACTTC.

This chain connects TRBV11-2 to TRBJ2-1; D remains ambiguous. Trimming took off 1 base at V and 2 bases at J, with 12 bases between the two ends. The CDR3 has 16 amino acids. Germline V gene data show CDR1 as SGHAT and CDR2 as FQNNGV. In DNA form, the CDR3 reads TGTGCCAGCAGCTTAGGGAGTAGGATGGCCTACAATGAGCAGTTCTTC. As protein: CASSLGSRMAYNEQFF.

The gene calls are TRBV5-1 and TRBJ1-4, with a possible D match to TRBD1 (5 bases). CDR3 length equals 15 residues. V lost 3 bases and J 7 bases, leaving 16 bases between the germline ends. Per the germline V gene, CDR1 is SGHRS and CDR2 is YFSETQ. The CDR3 DNA follows: TGCGCCAGCAGCTCCCGCCGGGGCTGGGGTGAAAAACTGTTTTTT. Translating it yields CASSSRRGWGEKLFF.

The V and J genes are TRBV6-1 and TRBJ1-3; unclear D gene. V was cut by 3 bases and J by 2 bases, with 5 bases left in between. CDR1 and CDR2 from the germline V gene are MNHNS and SASEGT. CDR3 length: 13 amino acids. CDR3 residues: CASSDQTGNTIYF. DNA of the CDR3: TGTGCCAGCAGTGACCAGACTGGAAACACCATATATTTT.

This clone was observed a single time. This sequence joins TRBV6-6 and TRBJ2-5; TRBD1 agrees at 8 bases. The CDR3 spans 14 residues. Losses at the gene ends were 5 bases for V and 4 bases for J; bases not matched to a gene: 6. Germline CDR1 reads MNHNY; CDR2 reads SVGAGI (reference sequence). In DNA, the CDR3 is TGTGCCAGCAGTCTCCGCAGGGGGCCAGAGACCCAGTACTTC. Translated, it gives CASSLRRGPETQYF.

The V call is TRBV30, the J call TRBJ2-5; D call uncertain. Germline V gene data show CDR1 as GTSNPN and CDR2 as SVGIG (reference sequence). V was shortened by 2 bases and J by 2 bases, with 9 bases between the two germline ends. This CDR3 has 13 residues. The DNA for the CDR3 is TGTGCCTGGAGTAGGGCGGATCAAGAGACCCAGTACTTC. Its translation: CAWSRADQETQYF.

In this sample, this clone turned up a few times. This chain links TRBV5-4 with TRBJ2-2; a possible D gene is TRBD2 (6 bases). The CDR3 contains 14 residues. CDR1 and CDR2 (germline): SGHNT, YYREEE (reference sequence). With 3 bases removed from V and 3 bases from J, the gap between germline ends came to 9 bases. CDR3 loop: CASSSGTHTGELFF. The CDR3 DNA sequence: TGTGCCAGCAGCTCCGGGACTCACACCGGGGAGCTGTTTTTT.

This chain uses TRBV11-2 with TRBJ2-5, with 8 bases matching TRBD2. The CDR3 length is 16 residues. J was trimmed by 4 bases and V by 1 base; bases with no gene match: 8. Germline-derived CDR1 and CDR2 are SGHAT and FQNNGV. The CDR3 DNA follows: TGTGCCAGCAGCTTAGTTATCGGGGGGGCCTCAGAGACCCAGTACTTC. It codes for CASSLVIGGASETQYF.

This clone has just one count. V usage is TRBV10-3 and J usage is TRBJ1-3, with TRBD1 identical over 10 bases. The ends lost 6 bases at V and 0 bases at J; junction bases unmatched: 8. The CDR3 is 17 residues long. The germline V gene encodes CDR1 ENHRY and CDR2 SYGVKD. CDR3 in DNA: TGTGCCATCAGATCGACAGGGGGCGATATCTCTGGAAACACCATATATTTT. Translated, it gives CAIRSTGGDISGNTIYF.

The CDR3 spells CASSSRGGRNTGELFF. In DNA form, the CDR3 reads TGTGCCAGCAGCTCCCGAGGGGGCCGGAACACCGGGGAGCTGTTTTTT. This chain joins TRBV11-3 and TRBJ2-2; TRBD1 matches 7 bases. Germline V gene data show CDR1 as SGHNT and CDR2 as YENEEA. The ends lost 4 bases at V and 1 base at J; junction bases unmatched: 6. The CDR3 is made up of 16 amino acids.